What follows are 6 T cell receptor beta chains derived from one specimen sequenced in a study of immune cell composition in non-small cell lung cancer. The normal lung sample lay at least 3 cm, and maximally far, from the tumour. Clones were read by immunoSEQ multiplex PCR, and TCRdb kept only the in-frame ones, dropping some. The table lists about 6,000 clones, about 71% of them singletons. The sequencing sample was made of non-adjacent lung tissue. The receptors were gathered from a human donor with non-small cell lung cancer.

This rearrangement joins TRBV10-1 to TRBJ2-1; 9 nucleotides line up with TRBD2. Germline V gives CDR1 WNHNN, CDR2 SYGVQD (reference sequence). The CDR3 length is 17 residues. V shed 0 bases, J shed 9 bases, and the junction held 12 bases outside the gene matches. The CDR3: CASSESEASGTRGEQFF. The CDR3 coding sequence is TGCGCCAGCAGTGAGTCTGAGGCTAGCGGGACAAGGGGTGAGCAGTTCTTC.

Here the CDR3 reads CASRLRQQQPQHF. The DNA of the CDR3 is TGTGCCAGCAGACTCCGACAGCAGCAGCCCCAGCATTTT. This chain joins TRBV6-5 and TRBJ1-5; weak D call: TRBD1 (5 bases). Germline V gene lookup returns CDR1 MNHEY and CDR2 SVGAGI. The length of the CDR3 is 13 residues. V gave up 6 bases and J gave up 7 bases, with 13 bases separating them.

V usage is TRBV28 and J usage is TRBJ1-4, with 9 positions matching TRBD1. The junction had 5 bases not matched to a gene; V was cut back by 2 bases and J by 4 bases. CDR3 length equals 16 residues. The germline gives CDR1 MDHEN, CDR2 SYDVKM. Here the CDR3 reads CASSLVDRGVNEKLFF. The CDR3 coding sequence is TGTGCCAGCAGTTTAGTGGACAGGGGCGTTAATGAAAAACTGTTTTTT. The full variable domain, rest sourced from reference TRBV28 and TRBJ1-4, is DVKVTQSSRYLVKRTGEKVFLECVQDMDHENMFWYRQDPGLGLRLIYFSYDVKMKEKGDIPEGYSVSREKKERFSLILESASTNQTSMYLCASSLVDRGVNEKLFFGSGTQLSVL.

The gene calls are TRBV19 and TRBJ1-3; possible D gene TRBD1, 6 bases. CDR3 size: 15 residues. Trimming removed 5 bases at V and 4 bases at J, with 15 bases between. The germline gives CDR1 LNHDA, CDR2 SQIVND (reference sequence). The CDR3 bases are TGTGCCAGTAGTGTTGCGGACAGCCCAGGAAACACCATATATTTT. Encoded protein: CASSVADSPGNTIYF.

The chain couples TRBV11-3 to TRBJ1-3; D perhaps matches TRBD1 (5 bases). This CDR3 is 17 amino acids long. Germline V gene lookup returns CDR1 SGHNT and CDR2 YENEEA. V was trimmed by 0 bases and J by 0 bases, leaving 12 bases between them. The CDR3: CASSLDGEGASGNTIYF. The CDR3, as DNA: TGTGCCAGCAGCTTAGATGGGGAAGGGGCCTCTGGAAACACCATATATTTT. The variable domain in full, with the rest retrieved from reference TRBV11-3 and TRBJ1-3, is EAGVVQSPRYKIIEKKQPVAFWCNPISGHNTLYWYLQNLGQGPELLIRYENEEAVDDSQLPKDRFSAERLKGVDSTLKIQPAELGDSAVYLCASSLDGEGASGNTIYFGEGSWLTVV.

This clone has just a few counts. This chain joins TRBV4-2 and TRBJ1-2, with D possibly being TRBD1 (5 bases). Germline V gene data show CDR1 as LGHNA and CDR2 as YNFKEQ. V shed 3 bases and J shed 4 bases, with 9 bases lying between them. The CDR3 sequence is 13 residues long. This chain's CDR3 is CASSQRTFYGYTF. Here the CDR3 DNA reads TGTGCCAGCAGCCAGAGGACATTCTATGGCTACACCTTC.